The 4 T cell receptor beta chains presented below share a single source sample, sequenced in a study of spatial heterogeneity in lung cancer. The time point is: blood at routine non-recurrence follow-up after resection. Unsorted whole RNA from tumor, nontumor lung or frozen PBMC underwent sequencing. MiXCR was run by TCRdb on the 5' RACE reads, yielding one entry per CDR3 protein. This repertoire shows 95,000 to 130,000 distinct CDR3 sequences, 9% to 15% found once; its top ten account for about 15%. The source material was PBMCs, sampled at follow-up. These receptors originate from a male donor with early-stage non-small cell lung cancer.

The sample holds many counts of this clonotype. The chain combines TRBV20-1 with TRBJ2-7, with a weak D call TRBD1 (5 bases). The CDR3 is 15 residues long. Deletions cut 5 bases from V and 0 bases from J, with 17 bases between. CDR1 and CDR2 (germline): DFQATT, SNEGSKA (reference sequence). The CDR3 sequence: CSASPNAQASYEQYF. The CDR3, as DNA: TGCAGTGCTTCTCCTAATGCACAGGCCTCCTACGAGCAGTACTTC.

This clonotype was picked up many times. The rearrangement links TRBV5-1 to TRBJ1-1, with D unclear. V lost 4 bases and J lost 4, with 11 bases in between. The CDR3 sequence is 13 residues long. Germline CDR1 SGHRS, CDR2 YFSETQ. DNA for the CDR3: TGCGCCAGCAGCCTAAGGGAGCGCACTGAAGCTTTCTTT. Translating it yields CASSLRERTEAFF.

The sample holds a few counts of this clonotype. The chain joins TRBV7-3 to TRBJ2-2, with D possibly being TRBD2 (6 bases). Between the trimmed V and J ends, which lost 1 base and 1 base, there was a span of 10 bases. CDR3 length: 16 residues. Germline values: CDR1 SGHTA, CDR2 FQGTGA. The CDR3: CASSLNGGLNTGELFF. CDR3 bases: TGTGCCAGCAGCTTAAACGGGGGACTGAACACCGGGGAGCTGTTTTTT. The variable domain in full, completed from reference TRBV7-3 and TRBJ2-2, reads GAGVSQTPSNKVTEKGKYVELRCDPISGHTALYWYRQSLGQGPEFLIYFQGTGAADDSGLPNDRFFAVRPEGSVSTLKIQRTERGDSAVYLCASSLNGGLNTGELFFGEGSRLTVL.

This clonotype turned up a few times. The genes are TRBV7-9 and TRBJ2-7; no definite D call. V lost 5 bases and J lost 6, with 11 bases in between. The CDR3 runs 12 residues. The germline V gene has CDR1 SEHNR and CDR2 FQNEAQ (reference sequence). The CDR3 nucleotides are TGTGCCAGCAGCCTCTCGGGTGCCGAGCAGTACTTC. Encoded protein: CASSLSGAEQYF.